The 25 T cell receptor beta chains reported below all come from one sample, sequenced in a study of CD8 T cells in ankylosing spondylitis. TCRdb processed the 5' RACE reads anew with MiXCR; each CDR3 protein has one entry. The sample gives approximately 220,000 distinct CDR3 sequences, 25% to 30% of which show up once; roughly 6.7% is in the top ten. The sample comprised blood, either unsorted or a sorted T cell fraction (not recorded which). The receptors stem from a male donor with ankylosing spondylitis or in good health (not recorded which).

This clonotype was seen ten or more times. The chain carries TRBV7-3 and TRBJ2-3; D tentatively reads TRBD1 or TRBD2 (6 bases each). The V gene lost 5 bases and the J gene lost 0 bases, with 12 bases spanning the gap. Germline V CDR1 and CDR2: SGHTA, FQGTGA. This CDR3 is 15 amino acids long. CDR3 nucleotides: TGTGCCAGCAGCCGCCGGGGGCAGAGCACAGATACGCAGTATTTT. Translation: CASSRRGQSTDTQYF.

This chain connects TRBV7-2 to TRBJ2-5; TRBD2 matches at 13 bases. The V and J ends lost 6 bases and 9 bases, in that order; junction bases with no gene match: 7. The CDR3 is 14 amino acids. CDR1 SGHTA and CDR2 FQGNSA come from the germline V gene. Here the CDR3 reads CASSPGTSGKAQYF. In nucleotides, the CDR3 is TGTGCCAGCAGTCCCGGGACTAGCGGGAAGGCCCAGTACTTC. The variable domain in full, with the rest retrieved from reference TRBV7-2 and TRBJ2-5, is GAGVSQSPSNKVTEKGKDVELRCDPISGHTALYWYRQSLGQGLEFLIYFQGNSAPDKSGLPSDRFSAERTGGSVSTLTIQRTQQEDSAVYLCASSPGTSGKAQYFGPGTRLLVL.

The sample holds a few counts of this clonotype. This chain joins TRBV5-1 and TRBJ2-1; TRBD2 aligns across 8 bases. Trimming took 5 bases from V and 6 from J; bases not matched to a gene: 13. Germline V gives CDR1 SGHRS, CDR2 YFSETQ. CDR3 length equals 16 residues. The CDR3 DNA reads TGCGCCAGCAGTCGCGGGTCTCGGGAGGGCGGCAATGAGCAGTTCTTC. Translation: CASSRGSREGGNEQFF.

The chain is built from TRBV4-2 and TRBJ2-1; D gene unclear. With 4 bases removed from V and 2 bases from J, the gap between germline ends came to 12 bases. Germline CDR1 is LGHNA and CDR2 is YNFKEQ. The CDR3 has 15 residues. The CDR3 protein is CASSLRSVAYNEQFF. Written as DNA, the CDR3 is TGTGCCAGCAGCCTCCGTTCGGTGGCCTACAATGAGCAGTTCTTC.

At least ten counts were recorded for this clonotype. This chain uses TRBV4-1 with TRBJ1-6, with D uncertain. The CDR3 consists of 16 residues. From germline, CDR1 is MGHRA and CDR2 YSYEKL. The V and J ends lost 2 bases and 5 bases respectively, with 13 bases between them. The chain's CDR3 is CASSQIPGLDNSPLHF. The CDR3, as DNA: TGCGCCAGCAGCCAAATTCCGGGCCTAGATAATTCACCCCTCCACTTT.

In regard to this clonotype: This may stem from a read error, because a much larger clone lies one nucleotide away. This chain joins TRBV28 and TRBJ2-3, with 7 bases fitting TRBD2. The germline V gene has CDR1 MDHEN and CDR2 SYDVKM. This CDR3 is built from 16 residues. The V segment lost 8 bases and the J segment 5 bases; nucleotides outside the gene matches: 16. The CDR3 DNA sequence: TGTGCCAGCTCCCTAGTCGGTGCGGGAGCTGAAGATACGCAGTATTTT. Its protein is CASSLVGAGAEDTQYF.

This clonotype was detected many times. This chain joins TRBV4-1 and TRBJ2-1; 8 nucleotides agree with TRBD2. The CDR3 is made up of 15 amino acids. Germline CDR1 MGHRA, CDR2 YSYEKL. V was clipped by 2 bases and J by 7 bases; unmatched bases: 7. The CDR3 DNA follows: TGCGCCAGCAGCCAACTCGGACTAGCCGCTAATGAGCAGTTCTTC. Its translation is CASSQLGLAANEQFF.

The gene calls are TRBV29-1 and TRBJ2-3, with D perhaps matching TRBD2 (6 bases). The germline V gene encodes CDR1 SQVTM and CDR2 ANQGSEA. The CDR3 is 12 residues long. Trimming stripped 7 bases from V and 5 bases from J, with 13 bases between. The CDR3 is CSAMTGVDTQYF. CDR3 DNA sequence: TGCAGCGCCATGACGGGGGTAGATACGCAGTATTTT.

J is TRBJ2-5 and V is TRBV18; 10 bases align to TRBD2. Germline V gene sequence: CDR1 KGHSH, CDR2 LQKENI. V was clipped by 3 bases and J by 1 base; unmatched bases: 2. This CDR3 region has 15 residues. The CDR3 here is CASSPWTSGQETQYF. The CDR3 coding sequence is TGTGCCAGCTCACCTTGGACTAGCGGCCAAGAGACCCAGTACTTC.

The chain joins TRBV4-2 to TRBJ2-7; TRBD2 agrees at 10 bases. The length of the CDR3 is 16 residues. From germline, CDR1 is LGHNA and CDR2 YNFKEQ. Unmatched junction bases numbered 11, after V lost 0 bases and J lost 9 bases. The CDR3 sequence is CASSQDPGLAGVRQYF. As DNA, the CDR3 is TGTGCCAGCAGCCAAGATCCGGGGCTAGCGGGAGTTCGGCAGTACTTC.

The rearrangement links TRBV19 to TRBJ2-1; TRBD2 might be the D (5 bases). Germline values: CDR1 LNHDA, CDR2 SQIVND (reference sequence). The CDR3 totals 13 residues. V gave up 6 bases and J gave up 3 bases, with 9 bases separating them. CDR3 loop: CASSRTFYNEQFF. The CDR3 DNA reads as TGTGCCAGTAGCCGGACTTTCTACAATGAGCAGTTCTTC.

The sample holds many counts of this clonotype. J is TRBJ1-4 and V is TRBV14; D is uncertain. CDR3 length: 15 residues. Germline V gene lookup returns CDR1 SGHDN and CDR2 FVKESK. Deletions cut 4 bases from V and 4 bases from J, with 13 bases between. CDR3 nucleotide sequence: TGTGCCAGCAGCCCTCGGACGGGCAGTAATGAAAAACTGTTTTTT. Its translation is CASSPRTGSNEKLFF.

This clonotype was seen ten or more times. The chain has TRBV4-2 and TRBJ2-3; a possible D gene is TRBD2 (6 bases). The V end lost 0 bases, the J end lost 6 bases, and 13 bases lay between the germline ends. There are 15 residues in the CDR3. Germline V gene data show CDR1 as LGHNA and CDR2 as YNFKEQ. The CDR3 protein is CASSQDWREWDTQYF. The CDR3 DNA is TGTGCCAGCAGCCAAGATTGGCGGGAATGGGATACGCAGTATTTT.

This clonotype came up many times. This rearrangement joins TRBV6-1 to TRBJ1-1; D is uncertain. The CDR3 totals 13 residues. V was pared by 11 bases and J by 4 bases, with 17 bases between. The V gene's germline CDR1 is MNHNS and CDR2 SASEGT. This chain's CDR3 is CAALPGFGTEAFF. CDR3 nucleotides: TGTGCCGCCCTTCCGGGGTTTGGCACTGAAGCTTTCTTT.

The rearrangement joins TRBV2 to TRBJ2-7; D may match TRBD1 or TRBD2 (5 bases each). The CDR3 spans 13 residues. Germline CDR1 reads SNHLY; CDR2 reads FYNNEI. Deletions cut 3 bases from V and 4 bases from J, with 10 bases between. In nucleotides, the CDR3 is TGTGCCAGCAGTGACCTTGAGGGGTACGAGCAGTACTTC. Protein product: CASSDLEGYEQYF.

The chain couples TRBV20-1 to TRBJ1-1; D is undetermined. Germline V CDR1 and CDR2: DFQATT, SNEGSKA (reference sequence). CDR3 length: 10 amino acids. V was pared by 3 bases and J by 8 bases, with 7 bases between. CDR3 in amino acids: CSARVGEAFF. CDR3 nucleotide sequence: TGCAGTGCTAGGGTCGGCGAAGCTTTCTTT.

The J gene is TRBJ2-7, the V gene TRBV3-1; 12 bases fit TRBD2. The junction had 6 bases not matched to a gene; V was cut back by 1 base and J by 2 bases. Looked up from germline, CDR1 is LGHDT and CDR2 is YNNKEL (reference sequence). The CDR3 has 17 amino acids. The CDR3 spells CASSQGTSGTYPYEQYF. The CDR3 region has the DNA TGTGCCAGCAGCCAAGGGACTAGCGGGACATATCCCTACGAGCAGTACTTC.

This clonotype was recorded many times. The chain recombines TRBV6-2 or TRBV6-3 with TRBJ2-1; D not certain. Germline loops: CDR1 MNHEY, CDR2 SVGEGT. V shed 4 bases and J shed 6 bases, with 13 bases lying between them. The CDR3 spans 14 residues. CDR3 region: CASSFRAQLNEQFF. The CDR3, as DNA: TGTGCCAGCAGTTTCCGGGCCCAGCTCAATGAGCAGTTCTTC.

This clonotype was observed at least ten times. The rearrangement uses TRBV12-3 or TRBV12-4 and TRBJ2-1; TRBD2 matches at 7 bases. The CDR3 has 15 residues. After removal of 6 bases from V and 8 bases from J, the junction contained 13 bases not matched to a gene. CDR3: CASRITAGVIDEQFF. The CDR3 DNA follows: TGTGCCAGCAGGATTACCGCGGGAGTCATCGATGAGCAGTTCTTC.

This clonotype was seen many times. The V call is TRBV6-2 or TRBV6-3, the J call TRBJ1-6; maybe TRBD1 (5 bases). Trimming removed 7 bases from V and 15 bases from J, with 22 bases in between. CDR3 length: 14 amino acids. Germline CDR1 and CDR2: MNHEY and SVGEGT. CDR3 protein: CASTSSGSVPVLHF. As DNA, the CDR3 is TGTGCCAGCACGAGTTCAGGGTCGGTTCCGGTCCTCCACTTT.

Points on this clonotype: A much more abundant neighbour one base away suggests this may be a read error. V gene TRBV18 combines with J gene TRBJ1-2, with 9 positions matching TRBD1. The CDR3 length is 13 residues. Per germline, CDR1 KGHSH and CDR2 LQKENI. CDR3 nucleotides: TGTGCCAGCTCTCACACAGGGGGCCAGGGCTACATCTTC. This translates into CASSHTGGQGYIF.

The chain links TRBV5-1 to TRBJ2-2, with D perhaps TRBD1 (6 bases). This CDR3 region has 15 residues. Trimming took off 1 base at V and 5 bases at J, with 12 bases between the two ends. Germline loops: CDR1 SGHRS, CDR2 YFSETQ. The CDR3 sequence: CASSLPKGGTGELFF. For the CDR3, the DNA is TGCGCCAGCAGCTTGCCCAAAGGGGGTACCGGGGAGCTGTTTTTT.

In its sample, this clonotype was seen a few times. This chain joins TRBV12-3 or TRBV12-4 and TRBJ2-3; D uncertain. Deletions cut 7 bases from V and 6 bases from J, with 17 bases between. This CDR3 is built from 14 residues. CDR3 in DNA: TGTGCCAGCACCCCCCCGCATGGGTCGGATACGCAGTATTTT. Encoded protein: CASTPPHGSDTQYF.

This clonotype was observed at least ten times. This rearrangement joins TRBV5-5 to TRBJ2-3; 8 nucleotides align to TRBD1. The CDR3 loop spans 16 amino acids. Germline V lookup: CDR1 SGHKS, CDR2 YYEKEE (reference sequence). The junction had 6 bases not matched to a gene; V was cut back by 0 bases and J by 3 bases. CDR3 sequence reads: CASSLGSGGGTDTQYF. The CDR3, as DNA: TGTGCCAGCAGCTTGGGGTCAGGGGGCGGGACAGATACGCAGTATTTT.

At least ten counts were recorded for this clonotype. The rearrangement links TRBV6-2 or TRBV6-3 to TRBJ2-6; D is uncertain. Germline values: CDR1 MNHEY, CDR2 SVGEGT. Trimming took off 5 bases at V and 0 bases at J, with 8 bases between the two ends. This CDR3 is built from 15 residues. Here the CDR3 DNA reads TGTGCCAGCAGTGACCGAAGCTCTGGGGCCAACGTCCTGACTTTC. Translating gives CASSDRSSGANVLTF.